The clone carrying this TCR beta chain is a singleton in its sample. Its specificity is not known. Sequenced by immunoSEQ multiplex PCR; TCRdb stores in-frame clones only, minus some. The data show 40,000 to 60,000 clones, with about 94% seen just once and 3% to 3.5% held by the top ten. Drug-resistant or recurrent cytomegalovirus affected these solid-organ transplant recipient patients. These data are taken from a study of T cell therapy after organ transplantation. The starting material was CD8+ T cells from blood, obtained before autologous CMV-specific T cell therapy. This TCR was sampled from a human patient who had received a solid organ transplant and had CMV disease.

The CDR3 here is CASSHNPSSGREEETQYF. CDR3 DNA sequence: TGTGCCAGCAGCCATAACCCCTCCAGCGGGAGGGAGGAAGAGACCCAGTACTTC. The genes are TRBV11-2 and TRBJ2-5; 10 bases are a match to TRBD2. Germline-derived CDR1 and CDR2 are SGHAT and FQNNGV. The CDR3 sequence is 18 residues long. V lost 5 bases and J lost 3; bases outside the gene matches: 15. Together with reference TRBV11-2 and TRBJ2-5, the CDR3 gives the full variable domain: EAGVAQSPRYKIIEKRQSVAFWCNPISGHATLYWYQQILGQGPKLLIQFQNNGVVDDSQLPKDRFSAERLKGVDSTLKIQPAKLEDSAVYLCASSHNPSSGREEETQYFGPGTRLLVL.